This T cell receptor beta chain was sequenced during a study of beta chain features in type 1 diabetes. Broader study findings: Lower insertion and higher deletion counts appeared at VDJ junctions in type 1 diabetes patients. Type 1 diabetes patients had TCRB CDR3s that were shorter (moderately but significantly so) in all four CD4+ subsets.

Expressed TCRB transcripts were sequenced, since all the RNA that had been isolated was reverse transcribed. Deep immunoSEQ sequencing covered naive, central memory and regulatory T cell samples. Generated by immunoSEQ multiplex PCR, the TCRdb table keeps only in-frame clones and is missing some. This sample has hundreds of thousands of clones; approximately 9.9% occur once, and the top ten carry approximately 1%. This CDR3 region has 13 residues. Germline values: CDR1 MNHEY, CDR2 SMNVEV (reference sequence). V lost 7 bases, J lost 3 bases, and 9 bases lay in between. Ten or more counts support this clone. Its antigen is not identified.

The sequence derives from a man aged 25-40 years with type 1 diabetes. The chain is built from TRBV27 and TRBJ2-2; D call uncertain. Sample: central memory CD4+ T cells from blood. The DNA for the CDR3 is TGTGCCAGCAAGCACTATTACACCGGGGAGCTGTTTTTT. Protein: CASKHYYTGELFF.